The 18 T cell receptor beta chains listed next were all sequenced from one sample in a study of T cell repertoires in cytomegalovirus infection. One entry per CDR3 protein results from TCRdb running MiXCR on the reads. The repertoire holds more than 350,000 distinct CDR3 sequences, with approximately 33% as singletons. Sequenced: PBMCs. These receptors were taken from a human donor in good health (CMV status not recorded). Some clones in this sample may be carry-over from other donors' samples.

This clonotype showed up just a few times. The chain couples TRBV2 to TRBJ1-5; D gene unclear. Germline V gene data show CDR1 as SNHLY and CDR2 as FYNNEI. V dropped 5 bases and J dropped 0 bases, with 17 bases sitting between them. This CDR3 is 17 amino acids long. The CDR3 protein is CASSFDRADYSNQPQHF. CDR3 sequence (DNA): TGTGCCAGCAGTTTTGATAGGGCCGATTATAGCAATCAGCCCCAGCATTTT.

This clonotype has a count of ten or more. The V and J genes are TRBV24-1 and TRBJ2-3, with 10 positions matching TRBD2. The length of the CDR3 is 20 residues. Trimming took 0 bases from V and 0 from J; bases not matched to a gene: 11. Looked up from germline, CDR1 is KGHDR and CDR2 is SFDVKD. CDR3 DNA sequence: TGTGCCACCAGTGATTTGCCCGGGACTAGCGCCGATGAAAGCACAGATACGCAGTATTTT. As protein: CATSDLPGTSADESTDTQYF.

V gene TRBV24-1 combines with J gene TRBJ2-3, with D tentatively TRBD2 (6 bases). V lost 6 bases to trimming and J lost 2 bases, with 17 bases between them. Germline-derived CDR1 and CDR2 are KGHDR and SFDVKD. The CDR3 is made up of 16 amino acids. The CDR3 here is CATSCPRGLTTDTQYF. CDR3 coding DNA: TGTGCCACCAGTTGTCCCCGGGGACTGACCACAGATACGCAGTATTTT.

The chain links TRBV28 to TRBJ2-3, with no clear D. V gave up 2 bases and J gave up 2 bases, with 11 bases separating them. There are 15 residues in the CDR3. The V gene's germline CDR1 is MDHEN and CDR2 SYDVKM. The CDR3 spells CASSLSLGVTDTQYF. CDR3 DNA sequence: TGTGCCAGCAGTTTAAGTCTGGGCGTCACAGATACGCAGTATTTT.

The chain carries TRBV6-1 and TRBJ2-2; 8 bases fit TRBD1. Trimming took 6 bases from V and 6 from J; bases not matched to a gene: 9. In germline, CDR1 is MNHNS, CDR2 SASEGT. The CDR3 is 15 residues long. The CDR3 protein is CASRVGQGVAGELFF. CDR3 in DNA: TGTGCCAGCAGAGTCGGACAGGGAGTCGCCGGGGAGCTGTTTTTT.

This clonotype was counted between two and nine times. The junction differs from germline at one of its ends, possibly a read error. The rearrangement links TRBV7-7 to TRBJ2-7, with D tentatively TRBD1 (5 bases). The germline V gene encodes CDR1 SSHAT and CDR2 FNYEAQ (reference sequence). The length of the CDR3 is 13 residues. CDR3 sequence (DNA): TGTGCTAGCAGCCCCAGGGTAGGGGTCGAGCAGTACTTC. It specifies CASSPRVGVEQYF.

This clonotype was recorded at least ten times. V and J are TRBV7-2 and TRBJ1-4; 9 nucleotides agree with TRBD1. With V trimmed by 5 bases and J by 7 bases, 8 bases remained unmatched. CDR1 and CDR2 from the germline V gene are SGHTA and FQGNSA. This CDR3 is 15 amino acids long. This chain's CDR3 is CASSTTGGYVEKLFF. The CDR3 bases are TGTGCCAGCAGCACAACAGGGGGCTACGTTGAAAAACTGTTTTTT.

This clonotype was seen a handful of times. The chain has TRBV7-6 and TRBJ1-1; D unresolved. CDR1 SGHVS and CDR2 FNYEAQ come from the germline V gene. With 0 bases removed from V and 0 bases from J, the gap between germline ends came to 11 bases. The length of the CDR3 is 16 residues. This CDR3 is CASSLAAQPMNTEAFF. The CDR3 region has the DNA TGTGCCAGCAGCTTAGCAGCTCAGCCTATGAACACTGAAGCTTTCTTT.

Many counts were recorded for this clonotype. The chain employs TRBV7-3 and TRBJ1-1; D perhaps matches TRBD1 (5 bases). V dropped 2 bases and J dropped 0 bases, with 13 bases sitting between them. Germline lookup yields CDR1 SGHTA and CDR2 FQGTGA. The CDR3 totals 16 residues. CDR3 in DNA: TGTGCCAGCAGCTTATATGGGGACCTCATGAACACTGAAGCTTTCTTT. Its translation is CASSLYGDLMNTEAFF.

This clonotype was detected only a few times. The chain couples TRBV5-4 to TRBJ2-7, with TRBD1 matching over 8 bases. Per the germline V gene, CDR1 is SGHNT and CDR2 is YYREEE (reference sequence). V lost 2 bases to trimming and J lost 6 bases; unmatched junction nucleotides: 10. The CDR3 extends over 15 amino acids. The CDR3, as DNA: TGTGCCAGCAGCTTTGCCACAGGGGGGATCAGCGAGCAGTACTTC. Translation: CASSFATGGISEQYF.

This clonotype has only one observation. The V and J genes are TRBV6-2 or TRBV6-3 and TRBJ2-2, with 9 bases matching TRBD1. This CDR3 is 16 amino acids long. The ends lost 6 bases at V and 4 bases at J; junction bases unmatched: 9. Germline-derived CDR1 and CDR2 are MNHEY and SVGEGT. The CDR3 nucleotides read TGTGCCAGCAGAACTAGACAGGGGGGCGGCACCGGGGAGCTGTTTTTT. Its protein product is CASRTRQGGGTGELFF.

This clonotype was counted only a few times. The chain combines TRBV6-2 or TRBV6-3 with TRBJ1-5; D might be TRBD1 (5 bases). Trimming cost V 2 bases and J 1 base, with 9 bases left between them. The CDR3 loop spans 15 amino acids. Looked up from germline, CDR1 is MNHEY and CDR2 is SVGEGT. The CDR3 nucleotides read TGTGCCAGCAGTTACAGGGGTGGAAGCAATCAGCCCCAGCATTTT. It translates to CASSYRGGSNQPQHF.

Worth noting for this clonotype: The CDR3 carries no conserved terminal phenylalanine or tryptophan, so it likely arises from a read error. It is unclear where the CDR3 begins or ends on the DNA, so no DNA is shown, and the CDR3 is as TCRdb lists it. V is TRBV7-2 and J is TRBJ2-5; TRBD1, the table's D call, lacks a check against the DNA. The CDR3 contains 13 residues when both ends are counted. Germline V CDR1 and CDR2: SGHTA, FQGNSA. The CDR3 loop reads CASSLGPRGPPSL.

The CDR3 nucleotides are TGCGCCAGCAGCTCGGGACTAGCGAAGACCCAGTACTTC. It translates to CASSSGLAKTQYF. V gene TRBV5-1 combines with J gene TRBJ2-5, with 10 bases aligning to TRBD2. J lost 6 bases, V lost 3 bases, and 2 bases had no gene match. Germline assignment: CDR1 SGHRS and CDR2 YFSETQ. CDR3 length: 13 residues.

This clonotype occurred a few times. J is TRBJ1-1 and V is TRBV7-3, with 11 bases lining up with TRBD1. V lost 3 bases, J lost 0 bases, and 0 bases stayed unmatched. The CDR3 sequence is 15 residues long. Germline CDR1 reads SGHTA; CDR2 reads FQGTGA. Here the CDR3 reads CASSLDRGLNTEAFF. The CDR3 nucleotides read TGTGCCAGCAGCTTGGACAGGGGGCTGAACACTGAAGCTTTCTTT. Full variable domain (rest looked up from reference TRBV7-3 and TRBJ1-1): GAGVSQTPSNKVTEKGKYVELRCDPISGHTALYWYRQSLGQGPEFLIYFQGTGAADDSGLPNDRFFAVRPEGSVSTLKIQRTERGDSAVYLCASSLDRGLNTEAFFGQGTRLTVV.

The chain joins TRBV12-3 or TRBV12-4 to TRBJ2-1; D gene unclear. The CDR3 sequence is 12 residues long. V lost 6 bases and J 7 bases, leaving 10 bases between the germline ends. The CDR3: CASSRKRNEQFF. CDR3 DNA: TGTGCCAGCAGCCGGAAAAGGAATGAGCAGTTCTTC.

The chain is built from TRBV6-6 and TRBJ2-3; 11 bases map to TRBD2. Germline CDR1 is MNHNY and CDR2 is SVGAGI (reference sequence). This CDR3 spans 16 amino acids. Trimming took 10 bases from V and 3 from J; bases not matched to a gene: 12. The CDR3 here is CATLFSGGAITDTQYF. DNA of the CDR3: TGTGCCACCTTGTTTAGCGGGGGGGCCATAACAGATACGCAGTATTTT.

On this clonotype itself: A clone one base away is much larger, so this may be a read error. The chain has TRBV7-6 and TRBJ2-2, with 10 bases fitting TRBD2. Germline V gene lookup returns CDR1 SGHVS and CDR2 FNYEAQ. J was trimmed by 9 bases and V by 5 bases; bases with no gene match: 9. The CDR3 is made up of 15 amino acids. The CDR3 here is CASSPLTSGSWELFF. CDR3 coding DNA: TGTGCCAGCAGCCCCCTGACTAGCGGGTCCTGGGAGCTGTTTTTT.